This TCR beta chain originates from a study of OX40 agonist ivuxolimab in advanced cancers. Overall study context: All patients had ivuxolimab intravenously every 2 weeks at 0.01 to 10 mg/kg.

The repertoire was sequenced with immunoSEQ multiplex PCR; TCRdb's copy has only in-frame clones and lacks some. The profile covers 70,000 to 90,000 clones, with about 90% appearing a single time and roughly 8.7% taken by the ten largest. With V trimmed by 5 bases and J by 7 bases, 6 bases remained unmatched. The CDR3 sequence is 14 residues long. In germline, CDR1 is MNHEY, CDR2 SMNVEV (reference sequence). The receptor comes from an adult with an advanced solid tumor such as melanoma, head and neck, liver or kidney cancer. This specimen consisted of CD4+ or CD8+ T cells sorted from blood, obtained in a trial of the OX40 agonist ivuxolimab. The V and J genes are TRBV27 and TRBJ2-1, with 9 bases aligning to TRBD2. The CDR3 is CASSRIAGANEQFF. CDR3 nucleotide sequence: TGTGCCAGCAGTAGGATAGCGGGAGCGAATGAGCAGTTCTTC.